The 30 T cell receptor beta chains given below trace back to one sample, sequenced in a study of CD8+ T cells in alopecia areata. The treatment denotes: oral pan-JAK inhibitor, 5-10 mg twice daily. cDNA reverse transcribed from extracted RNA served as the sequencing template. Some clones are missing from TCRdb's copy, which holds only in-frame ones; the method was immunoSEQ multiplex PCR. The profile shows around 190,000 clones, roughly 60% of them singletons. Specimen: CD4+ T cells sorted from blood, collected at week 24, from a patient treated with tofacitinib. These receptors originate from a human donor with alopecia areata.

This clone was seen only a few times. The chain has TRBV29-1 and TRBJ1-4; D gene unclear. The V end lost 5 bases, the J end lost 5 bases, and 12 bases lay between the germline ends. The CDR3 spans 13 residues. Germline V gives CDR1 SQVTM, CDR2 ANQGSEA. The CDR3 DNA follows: TGCAGCGTTTATGTCCGGTTGAATGAAAAACTGTTTTTT. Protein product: CSVYVRLNEKLFF.

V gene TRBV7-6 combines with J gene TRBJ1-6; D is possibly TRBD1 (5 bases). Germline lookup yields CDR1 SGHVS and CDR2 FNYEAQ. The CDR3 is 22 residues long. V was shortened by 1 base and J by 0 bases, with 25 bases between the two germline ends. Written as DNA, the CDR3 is TGTGCCAGCAGCTTAGAACCAAAGTATGGACAAGTCCGAAGCTCCTATAATTCACCCCTCCACTTT. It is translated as CASSLEPKYGQVRSSYNSPLHF. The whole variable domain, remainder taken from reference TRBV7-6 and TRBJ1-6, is GAGVSQSPRYKVTKRGQDVALRCDPISGHVSLYWYRQALGQGPEFLTYFNYEAQQDKSGLPNDRFSAERPEGSISTLTIQRTEQRDSAMYRCASSLEPKYGQVRSSYNSPLHFGNGTRLTVT.

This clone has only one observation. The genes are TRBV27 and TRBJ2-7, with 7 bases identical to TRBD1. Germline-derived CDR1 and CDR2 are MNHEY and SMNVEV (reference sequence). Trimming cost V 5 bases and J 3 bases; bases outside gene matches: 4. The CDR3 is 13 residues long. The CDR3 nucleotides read TGTGCCAGCAGTCCCCGGACAGGCTACGAGCAGTACTTC. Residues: CASSPRTGYEQYF.

The CDR3 nucleotides are TGTGCCAGCAGCTTAGAGGGGACAGGGTTGTCCACAGATACGCAGTATTTT. Translation gives CASSLEGTGLSTDTQYF. The chain combines TRBV7-2 with TRBJ2-3, with TRBD1 matching 9 bases. The germline gives CDR1 SGHTA, CDR2 FQGNSA. Germline trimming cut 1 base from V and 2 bases from J; bases unmatched to any gene: 7. The CDR3 runs to 17 residues. Together with reference TRBV7-2 and TRBJ2-3, the CDR3 gives the full variable domain: GAGVSQSPSNKVTEKGKDVELRCDPISGHTALYWYRQSLGQGLEFLIYFQGNSAPDKSGLPSDRFSAERTGGSVSTLTIQRTQQEDSAVYLCASSLEGTGLSTDTQYFGPGTRLTVL.

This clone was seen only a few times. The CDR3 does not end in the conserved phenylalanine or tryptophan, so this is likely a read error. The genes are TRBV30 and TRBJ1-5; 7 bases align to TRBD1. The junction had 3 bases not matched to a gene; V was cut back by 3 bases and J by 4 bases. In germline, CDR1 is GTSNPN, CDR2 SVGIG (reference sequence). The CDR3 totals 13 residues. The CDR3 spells CAWSGGQNQPQHL. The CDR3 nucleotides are TGTGCCTGGAGCGGGGGACAGAATCAGCCCCAGCATCTT.

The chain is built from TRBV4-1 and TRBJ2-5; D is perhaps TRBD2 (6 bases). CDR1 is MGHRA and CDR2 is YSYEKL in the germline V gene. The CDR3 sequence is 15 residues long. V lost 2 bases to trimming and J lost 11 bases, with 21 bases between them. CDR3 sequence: CASSQPTGASAEQYF. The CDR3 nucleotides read TGCGCCAGCAGCCAACCAACTGGGGCTAGCGCGGAGCAGTACTTC.

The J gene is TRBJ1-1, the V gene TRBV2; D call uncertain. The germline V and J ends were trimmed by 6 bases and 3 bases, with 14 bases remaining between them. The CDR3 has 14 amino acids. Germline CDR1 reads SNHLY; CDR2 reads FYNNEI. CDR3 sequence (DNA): TGTGCCAGCAGCTCAACATTCGGGGACACTGAAGCTTTCTTT. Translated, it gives CASSSTFGDTEAFF. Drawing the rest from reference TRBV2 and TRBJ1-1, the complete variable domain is EPEVTQTPSHQVTQMGQEVILRCVPISNHLYFYWYRQILGQKVEFLVSFYNNEISEKSEIFDDQFSVERPDGSNFTLKIRSTKLEDSAMYFCASSSTFGDTEAFFGQGTRLTVV.

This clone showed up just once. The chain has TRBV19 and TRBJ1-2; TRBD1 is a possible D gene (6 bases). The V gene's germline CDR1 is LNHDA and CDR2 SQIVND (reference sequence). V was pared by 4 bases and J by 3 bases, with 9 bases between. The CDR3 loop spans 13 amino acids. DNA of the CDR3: TGTGCCAGTAGTAGACAGGTCGACTATGGCTACACCTTC. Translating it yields CASSRQVDYGYTF. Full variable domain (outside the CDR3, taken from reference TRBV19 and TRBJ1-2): DGGITQSPKYLFRKEGQNVTLSCEQNLNHDAMYWYRQDPGQGLRLIYYSQIVNDFQKGDIAEGYSVSREKKESFPLTVTSAQKNPTAFYLCASSRQVDYGYTFGSGTRLTVV.

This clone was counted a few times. The CDR3 here is CSTRLGTDTQYF. CDR3 coding DNA: TGCAGCACCAGACTAGGGACAGATACGCAGTATTTT. The genes are TRBV29-1 and TRBJ2-3; a possible D gene is TRBD2 (6 bases). Germline lookup yields CDR1 SQVTM and CDR2 ANQGSEA. The CDR3 is 12 amino acids. Trimming stripped 8 bases from V and 3 bases from J, with 12 bases between.

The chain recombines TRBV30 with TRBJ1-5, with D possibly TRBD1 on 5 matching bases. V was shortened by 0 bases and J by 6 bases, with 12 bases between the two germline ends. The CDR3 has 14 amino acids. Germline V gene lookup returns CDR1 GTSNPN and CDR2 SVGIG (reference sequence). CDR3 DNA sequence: TGTGCCTGGAGTGTGAGACGGGGCGGTCAGCCCCAGCATTTT. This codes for CAWSVRRGGQPQHF. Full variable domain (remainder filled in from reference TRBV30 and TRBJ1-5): SQTIHQWPATLVQPVGSPLSLECTVEGTSNPNLYWYRQAAGRGLQLLFYSVGIGQISSEVPQNLSASRPQDRQFILSSKKLLLSDSGFYLCAWSVRRGGQPQHFGDGTRLSIL.

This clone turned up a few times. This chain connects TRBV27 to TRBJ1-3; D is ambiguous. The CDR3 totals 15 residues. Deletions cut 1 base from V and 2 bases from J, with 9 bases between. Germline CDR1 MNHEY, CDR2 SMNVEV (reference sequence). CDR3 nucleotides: TGTGCCAGCAGTTTATTGTCGGGTCCTGGAAACACCATATATTTT. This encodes CASSLLSGPGNTIYF.

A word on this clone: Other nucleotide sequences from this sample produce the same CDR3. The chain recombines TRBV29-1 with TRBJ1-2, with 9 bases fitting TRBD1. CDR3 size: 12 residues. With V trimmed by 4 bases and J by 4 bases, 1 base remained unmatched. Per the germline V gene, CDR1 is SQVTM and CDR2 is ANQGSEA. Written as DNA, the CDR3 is TGCAGCGTTGCGGACAGGGGCTATGGCTACACCTTC. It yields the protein CSVADRGYGYTF.

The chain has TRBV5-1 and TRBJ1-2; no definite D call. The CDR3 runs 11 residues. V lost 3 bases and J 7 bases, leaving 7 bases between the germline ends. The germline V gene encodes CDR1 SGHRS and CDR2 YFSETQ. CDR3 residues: CASSSYSGYTF. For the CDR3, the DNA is TGCGCCAGCAGCTCGTATAGTGGCTACACCTTC.

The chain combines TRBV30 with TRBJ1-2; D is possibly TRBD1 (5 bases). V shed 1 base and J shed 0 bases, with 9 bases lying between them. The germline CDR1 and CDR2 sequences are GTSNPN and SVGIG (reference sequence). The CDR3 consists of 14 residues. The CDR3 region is CAWSGQGPNYGYTF. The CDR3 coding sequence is TGTGCCTGGAGTGGGCAGGGACCTAACTATGGCTACACCTTC.

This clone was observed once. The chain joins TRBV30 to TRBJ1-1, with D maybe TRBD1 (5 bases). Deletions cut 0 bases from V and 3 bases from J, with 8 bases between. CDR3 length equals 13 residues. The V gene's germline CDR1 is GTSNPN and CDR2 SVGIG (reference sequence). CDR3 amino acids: CAWSVGLHTEAFF. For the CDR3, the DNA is TGTGCCTGGAGTGTGGGACTCCACACTGAAGCTTTCTTT.

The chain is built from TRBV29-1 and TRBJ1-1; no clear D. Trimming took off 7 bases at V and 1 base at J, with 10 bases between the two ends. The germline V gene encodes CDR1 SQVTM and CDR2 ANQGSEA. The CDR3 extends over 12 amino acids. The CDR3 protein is CSAATGNTEAFF. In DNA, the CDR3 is TGCAGCGCGGCGACGGGGAACACTGAAGCTTTCTTT. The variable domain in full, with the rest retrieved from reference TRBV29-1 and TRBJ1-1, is SAVISQKPSRDICQRGTSLTIQCQVDSQVTMMFWYRQQPGQSLTLIATANQGSEATYESGFVIDKFPISRPNLTFSTLTVSNMSPEDSSIYLCSAATGNTEAFFGQGTRLTVV.

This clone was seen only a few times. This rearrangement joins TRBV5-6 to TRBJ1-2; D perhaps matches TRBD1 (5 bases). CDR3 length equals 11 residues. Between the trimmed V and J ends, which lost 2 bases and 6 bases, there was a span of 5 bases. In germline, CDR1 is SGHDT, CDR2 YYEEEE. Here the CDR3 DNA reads TGTGCCAGCAGCTTCAGGGATGGCTACACCTTC. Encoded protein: CASSFRDGYTF.

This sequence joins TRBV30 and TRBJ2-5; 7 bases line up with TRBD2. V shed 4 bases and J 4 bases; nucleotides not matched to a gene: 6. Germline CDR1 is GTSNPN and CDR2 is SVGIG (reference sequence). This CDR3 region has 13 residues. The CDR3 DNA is TGTGCCTGGACTAGGCAGCGGGGAGAGACCCAGTACTTC. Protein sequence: CAWTRQRGETQYF. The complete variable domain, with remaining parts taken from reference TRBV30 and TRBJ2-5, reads SQTIHQWPATLVQPVGSPLSLECTVEGTSNPNLYWYRQAAGRGLQLLFYSVGIGQISSEVPQNLSASRPQDRQFILSSKKLLLSDSGFYLCAWTRQRGETQYFGPGTRLLVL.

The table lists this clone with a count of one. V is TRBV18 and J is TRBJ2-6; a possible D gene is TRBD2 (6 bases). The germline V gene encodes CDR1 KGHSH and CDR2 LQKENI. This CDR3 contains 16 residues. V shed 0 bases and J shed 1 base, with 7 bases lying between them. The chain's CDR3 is CASSPPGGSGANVLTF. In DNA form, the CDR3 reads TGTGCCAGCTCACCACCGGGGGGTTCTGGGGCCAACGTCCTGACTTTC. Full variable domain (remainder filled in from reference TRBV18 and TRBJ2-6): NAGVMQNPRHLVRRRGQEARLRCSPMKGHSHVYWYRQLPEEGLKFMVYLQKENIIDESGMPKERFSAEFPKEGPSILRIQQVVRGDSAAYFCASSPPGGSGANVLTFGAGSRLTVL.

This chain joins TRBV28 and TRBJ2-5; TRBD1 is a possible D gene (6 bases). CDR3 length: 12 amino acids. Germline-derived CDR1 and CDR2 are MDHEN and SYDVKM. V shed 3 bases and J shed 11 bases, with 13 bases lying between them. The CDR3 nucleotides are TGTGCCAGCAGTTTTCAGGGGAACCAGCAGTACTTC. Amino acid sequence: CASSFQGNQQYF. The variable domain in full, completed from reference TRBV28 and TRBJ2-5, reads DVKVTQSSRYLVKRTGEKVFLECVQDMDHENMFWYRQDPGLGLRLIYFSYDVKMKEKGDIPEGYSVSREKKERFSLILESASTNQTSMYLCASSFQGNQQYFGPGTRLLVL.

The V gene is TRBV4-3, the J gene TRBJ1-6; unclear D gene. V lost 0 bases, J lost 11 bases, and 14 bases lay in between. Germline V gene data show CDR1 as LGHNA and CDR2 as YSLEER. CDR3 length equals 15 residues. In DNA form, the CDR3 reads TGCGCCAGCAGCCAAGATGTAAACCTAATTACACCCCTCCACTTT. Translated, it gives CASSQDVNLITPLHF.

The CDR3 loop reads CASSPTSGYGYTF. The CDR3 DNA follows: TGTGCCAGCAGTCCGACCTCAGGCTATGGCTACACCTTC. V gene TRBV6-5 combines with J gene TRBJ1-2, with D unresolved. The CDR3 consists of 13 residues. The V gene lost 5 bases and the J gene lost 4 bases, with 11 bases spanning the gap. Germline values: CDR1 MNHEY, CDR2 SVGAGI.

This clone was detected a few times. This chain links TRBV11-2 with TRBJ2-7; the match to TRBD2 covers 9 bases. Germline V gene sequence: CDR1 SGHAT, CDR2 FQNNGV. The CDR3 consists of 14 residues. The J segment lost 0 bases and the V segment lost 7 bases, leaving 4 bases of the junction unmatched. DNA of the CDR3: TGTGCCAGCACCGAGACTAGCGGCTCCTACGAGCAGTACTTC. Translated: CASTETSGSYEQYF.

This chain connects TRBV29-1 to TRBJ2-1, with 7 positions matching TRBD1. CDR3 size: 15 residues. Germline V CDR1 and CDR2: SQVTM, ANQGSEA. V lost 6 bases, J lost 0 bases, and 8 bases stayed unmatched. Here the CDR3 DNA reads TGCAGCGTCGGACAACAGGGGACCTCCTACAATGAGCAGTTCTTC. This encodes CSVGQQGTSYNEQFF.

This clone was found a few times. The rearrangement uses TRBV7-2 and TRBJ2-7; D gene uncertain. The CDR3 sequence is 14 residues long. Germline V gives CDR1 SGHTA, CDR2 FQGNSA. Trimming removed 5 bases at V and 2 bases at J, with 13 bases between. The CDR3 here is CASSPEWETYEQYF. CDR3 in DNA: TGTGCCAGCAGCCCAGAGTGGGAAACCTACGAGCAGTACTTC.

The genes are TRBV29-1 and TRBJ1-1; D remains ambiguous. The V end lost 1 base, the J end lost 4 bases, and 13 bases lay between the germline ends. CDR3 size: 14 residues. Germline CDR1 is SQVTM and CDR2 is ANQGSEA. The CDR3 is CSVEGARRGTEAFF. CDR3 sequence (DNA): TGCAGCGTTGAAGGGGCCCGTCGGGGCACTGAAGCTTTCTTT. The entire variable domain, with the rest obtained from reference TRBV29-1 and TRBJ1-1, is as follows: SAVISQKPSRDICQRGTSLTIQCQVDSQVTMMFWYRQQPGQSLTLIATANQGSEATYESGFVIDKFPISRPNLTFSTLTVSNMSPEDSSIYLCSVEGARRGTEAFFGQGTRLTVV.

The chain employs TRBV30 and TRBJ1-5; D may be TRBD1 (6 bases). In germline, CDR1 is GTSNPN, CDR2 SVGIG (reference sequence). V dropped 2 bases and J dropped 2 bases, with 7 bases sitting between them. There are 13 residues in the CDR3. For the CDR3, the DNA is TGTGCCTGGAGTCGGGGGCGCAATCAGCCCCAGCATTTT. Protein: CAWSRGRNQPQHF.

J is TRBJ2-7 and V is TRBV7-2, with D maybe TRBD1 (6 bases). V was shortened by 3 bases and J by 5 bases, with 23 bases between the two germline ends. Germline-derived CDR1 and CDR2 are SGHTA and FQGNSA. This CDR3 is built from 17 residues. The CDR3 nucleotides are TGTGCCAGCAGCTTTAGCTTGGGAATGACCACAGGGAACGAGCAGTACTTC. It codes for CASSFSLGMTTGNEQYF. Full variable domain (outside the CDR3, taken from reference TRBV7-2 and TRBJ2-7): GAGVSQSPSNKVTEKGKDVELRCDPISGHTALYWYRQSLGQGLEFLIYFQGNSAPDKSGLPSDRFSAERTGGSVSTLTIQRTQQEDSAVYLCASSFSLGMTTGNEQYFGPGTRLTVT.

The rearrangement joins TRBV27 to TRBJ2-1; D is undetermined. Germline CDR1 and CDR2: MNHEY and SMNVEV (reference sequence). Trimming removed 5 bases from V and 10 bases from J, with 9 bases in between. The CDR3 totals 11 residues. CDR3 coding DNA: TGTGCCAGCAGTCTGGTGGGGGAGCAGTTCTTC. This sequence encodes CASSLVGEQFF.

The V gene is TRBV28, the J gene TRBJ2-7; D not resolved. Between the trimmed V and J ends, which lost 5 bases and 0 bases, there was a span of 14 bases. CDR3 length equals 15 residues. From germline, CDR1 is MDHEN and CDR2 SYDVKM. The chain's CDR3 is CASSPHTGSSYEQYF. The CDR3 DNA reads TGTGCCAGCAGTCCCCACACGGGCAGCTCCTACGAGCAGTACTTC.